These 2 T cell receptor beta chains share one sample of origin, sequenced in a study of blood T cell repertoires in COVID-19. Sequencing was performed with immunoSEQ multiplex PCR; in TCRdb, only in-frame clones are kept and a portion is missing. The sample shows under 100,000 clones, 81% of them seen only once. The sequenced sample consisted of peripheral blood. The receptors here all came from an older man with active or convalescent COVID-19.

This clone showed up just once. The chain links TRBV5-1 to TRBJ2-5; possibly TRBD2 for D (7 bases). Germline CDR1 and CDR2: SGHRS and YFSETQ. V was shortened by 0 bases and J by 4 bases, with 13 bases between the two germline ends. This CDR3 has 15 residues. The CDR3 reads CASSLAQGGGETQYF. The CDR3 DNA follows: TGCGCCAGCAGCTTGGCCCAGGGAGGGGGAGAGACCCAGTACTTC.

V and J are TRBV15 and TRBJ1-3, with 9 bases that match TRBD1. Germline values: CDR1 LNHNV, CDR2 YYDKDF (reference sequence). The V gene end was trimmed by 3 bases and the J gene end by 4 bases; junction bases not matched to a gene: 4. This CDR3 region has 15 residues. The CDR3 loop reads CATSRDRGWGNTIYF. DNA for the CDR3: TGTGCCACCAGCAGGGACAGGGGCTGGGGAAACACCATATATTTT.